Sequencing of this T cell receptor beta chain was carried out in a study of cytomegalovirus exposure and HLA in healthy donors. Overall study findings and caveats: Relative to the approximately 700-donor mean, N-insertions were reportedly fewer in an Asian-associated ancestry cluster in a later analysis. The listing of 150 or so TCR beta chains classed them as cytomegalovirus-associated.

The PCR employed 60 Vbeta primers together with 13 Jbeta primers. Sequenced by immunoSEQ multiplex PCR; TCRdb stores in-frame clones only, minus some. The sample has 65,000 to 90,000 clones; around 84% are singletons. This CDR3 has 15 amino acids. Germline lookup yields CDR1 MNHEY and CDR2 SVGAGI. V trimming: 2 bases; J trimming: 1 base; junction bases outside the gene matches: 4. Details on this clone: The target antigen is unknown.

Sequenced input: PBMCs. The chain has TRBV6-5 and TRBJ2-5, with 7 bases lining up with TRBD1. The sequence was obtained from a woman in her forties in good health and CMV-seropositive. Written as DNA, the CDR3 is TGTGCCAGCAGTTACGGGACAGCACTCCAAGAGACCCAGTACTTC. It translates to CASSYGTALQETQYF.